The 6 T cell receptor beta chains presented below share a single source sample, sequenced in a study of T cells in Graves' hyperthyroidism and ophthalmopathy. TCR beta CDR3 sequences were amplified from RNA transcripts. With the HTBI primer set, the TCR CDR3 went through a first round of RT-PCR. TCRdb ran MiXCR on the multiplex PCR reads and lists one entry per CDR3 protein. Of 250,000 or so distinct CDR3 sequences listed, about 15% were seen once; the top ten hold around 30%. Sequenced material: blood. All receptors derive from a woman between 18 and 29 years old with Graves' ophthalmopathy.

In its sample, this clonotype was seen a few times. The V and J genes are TRBV18 and TRBJ2-5; D not certain. The CDR3 is made up of 14 amino acids. Trimming left V 3 bases short and J 2 bases short, with 10 bases between. CDR1 is KGHSH, CDR2 LQKENI, per germline. In DNA, the CDR3 is TGTGCCAGCTCACCCATAGGGTTACAAGAGACCCAGTACTTC. Its protein is CASSPIGLQETQYF.

This clonotype has at least ten counts. Compared with germline, one end of the junction differs, possibly owing to a read error. This chain's CDR3 is CASRGLLPQYQETQYF. CDR3 DNA: TGTGCCAGCAGGGGGCTTTTGCCACAGTACCAGGAGACCCAGTACTTC. V is TRBV2 and J is TRBJ2-5, with D maybe TRBD1 (5 bases). CDR1 is SNHLY, CDR2 FYNNEI, per germline. CDR3 length equals 16 residues.

This clonotype was seen ten or more times. The chain has TRBV27 and TRBJ1-6, with TRBD1 matching over 8 bases. The length of the CDR3 is 16 residues. Germline V gives CDR1 MNHEY, CDR2 SMNVEV (reference sequence). Germline trimming cut 5 bases from V and 6 bases from J; bases unmatched to any gene: 9. The chain's CDR3 is CASSLRQDRANSPLHF. CDR3 nucleotide sequence: TGTGCCAGCAGTCTACGACAGGACAGGGCTAATTCACCCCTCCACTTT.

This clonotype was seen ten or more times. The CDR3 reads CASSVANTPYEQYF. In DNA, the CDR3 is TGTGCCAGCAGCGTAGCTAATACCCCCTACGAGCAGTACTTC. The V and J genes are TRBV9 and TRBJ2-7, with unresolved D. Deletions cut 0 bases from V and 2 bases from J, with 9 bases between. Germline V gene sequence: CDR1 SGDLS, CDR2 YYNGEE. This CDR3 contains 14 residues.

This clonotype occurred many times. This chain joins TRBV7-2 and TRBJ1-3, with a weak D call TRBD1 (6 bases). The CDR3 has 15 residues. V gave up 5 bases and J gave up 7 bases, with 18 bases separating them. Germline V gives CDR1 SGHTA, CDR2 FQGNSA. In nucleotides, the CDR3 is TGTGCCAGCAGCCCTACGACAGGTGCGGGGAACACCATATATTTT. Protein sequence: CASSPTTGAGNTIYF.

This clonotype has a count of ten or more. V and J are TRBV7-3 and TRBJ2-5, with 11 bases lining up with TRBD2. Germline values: CDR1 SGHTA, CDR2 FQGTGA. The J segment lost 4 bases and the V segment lost 4 bases, leaving 5 bases of the junction unmatched. The length of the CDR3 is 15 residues. CDR3: CASSSIAGGRETQYF. CDR3 nucleotides: TGTGCCAGCAGCTCTATAGCGGGGGGGCGAGAGACCCAGTACTTC.